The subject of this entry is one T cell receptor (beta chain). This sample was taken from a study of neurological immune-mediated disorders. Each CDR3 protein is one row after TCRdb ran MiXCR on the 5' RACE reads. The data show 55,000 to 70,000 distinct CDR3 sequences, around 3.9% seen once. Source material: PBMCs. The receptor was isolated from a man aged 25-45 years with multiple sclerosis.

CDR3: CAWSLGEEQPQHF. The CDR3 nucleotides are TGTGCCTGGAGTTTAGGGGAAGAGCAGCCCCAGCATTTT. The rearrangement links TRBV30 to TRBJ1-5; D is possibly TRBD1 (5 bases). Germline CDR1 reads GTSNPN; CDR2 reads SVGIG (reference sequence). The CDR3 length is 13 residues. V was clipped by 2 bases and J by 7 bases, with 12 bases between them. Filled out from reference TRBV30 and TRBJ1-5, the complete variable domain reads SQTIHQWPATLVQPVGSPLSLECTVEGTSNPNLYWYRQAAGRGLQLLFYSVGIGQISSEVPQNLSASRPQDRQFILSSKKLLLSDSGFYLCAWSLGEEQPQHFGDGTRLSIL.